One T cell receptor (beta chain) is described in this entry. What it recognizes is unknown. PCR was performed a second time for 7 to 11 cycles using a sample-barcoded 5' primer and a J-beta primer mix. Every cDNA was tagged by a template-switch adaptor with 12 random nucleotides. One entry per CDR3 protein results from TCRdb running MiXCR on the 5' RACE reads. There are 1,100,000 or so distinct CDR3 sequences in the sample; around 45% occur only once, and under 20% lies in the top ten. The entry originates in a study of blood T cells in healthy people across ages. In the study overall: About one barcoded beta molecule per two T cells was the capture yield of template switching. Study-level points and caveats: A strong correlation between TCR beta diversity and naive T cell percentage was seen.

Germline V gene sequence: CDR1 LGHDT, CDR2 YNNKEL (reference sequence). Trimming left V 0 bases short and J 3 bases short, with 11 bases between. CDR3 length: 15 residues. The sample taken for sequencing was blood. The chain employs TRBV3-1 and TRBJ1-1, with D maybe TRBD1 (6 bases). The sequence came from a woman aged 60-70 years in good health. The CDR3 sequence is CASSQDRGVYTEAFF. Written as DNA, the CDR3 is TGTGCCAGCAGCCAAGATAGGGGGGTGTACACTGAAGCTTTCTTT.